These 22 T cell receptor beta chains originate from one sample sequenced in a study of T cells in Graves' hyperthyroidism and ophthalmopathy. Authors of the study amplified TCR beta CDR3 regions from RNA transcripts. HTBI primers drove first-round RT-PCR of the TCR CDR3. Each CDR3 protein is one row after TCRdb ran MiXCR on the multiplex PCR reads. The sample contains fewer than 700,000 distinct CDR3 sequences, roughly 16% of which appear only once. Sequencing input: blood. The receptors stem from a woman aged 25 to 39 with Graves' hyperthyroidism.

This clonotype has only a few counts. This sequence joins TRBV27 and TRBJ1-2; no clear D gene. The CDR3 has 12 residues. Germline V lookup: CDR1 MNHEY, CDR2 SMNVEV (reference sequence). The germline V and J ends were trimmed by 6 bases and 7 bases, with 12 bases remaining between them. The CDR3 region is CASSHPRSGYTF. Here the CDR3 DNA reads TGTGCCAGCAGCCACCCCCGGAGTGGCTACACCTTC.

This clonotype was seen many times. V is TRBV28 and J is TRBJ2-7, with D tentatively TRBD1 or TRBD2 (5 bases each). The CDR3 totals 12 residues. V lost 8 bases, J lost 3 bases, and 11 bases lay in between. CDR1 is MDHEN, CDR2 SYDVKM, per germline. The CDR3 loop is CASGRGSYEQYF. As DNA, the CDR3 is TGTGCCAGCGGACGGGGCAGCTACGAGCAGTACTTC.

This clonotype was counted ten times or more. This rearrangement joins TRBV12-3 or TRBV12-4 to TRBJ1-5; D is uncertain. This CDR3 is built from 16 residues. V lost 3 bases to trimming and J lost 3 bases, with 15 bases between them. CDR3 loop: CASSLIGSRINQPQHF. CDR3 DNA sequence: TGTGCCAGCAGTTTGATTGGGAGTCGTATCAATCAGCCCCAGCATTTT.

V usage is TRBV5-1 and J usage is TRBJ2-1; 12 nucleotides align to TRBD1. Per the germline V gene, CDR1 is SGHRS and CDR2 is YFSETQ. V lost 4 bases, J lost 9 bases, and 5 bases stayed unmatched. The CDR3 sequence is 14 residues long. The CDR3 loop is CASSPGQGASEQFF. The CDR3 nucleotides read TGCGCCAGCAGCCCGGGACAGGGGGCGAGTGAGCAGTTCTTC. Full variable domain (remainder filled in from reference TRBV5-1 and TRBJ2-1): KAGVTQTPRYLIKTRGQQVTLSCSPISGHRSVSWYQQTPGQGLQFLFEYFSETQRNKGNFPGRFSGRQFSNSRSEMNVSTLELGDSALYLCASSPGQGASEQFFGPGTRLTVL.

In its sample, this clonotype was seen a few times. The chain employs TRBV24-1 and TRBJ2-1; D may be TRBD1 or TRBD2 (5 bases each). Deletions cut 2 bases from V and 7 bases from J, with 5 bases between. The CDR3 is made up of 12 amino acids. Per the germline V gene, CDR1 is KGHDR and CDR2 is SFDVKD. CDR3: CATSDWGNEQFF. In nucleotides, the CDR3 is TGTGCCACCAGTGATTGGGGGAATGAGCAGTTCTTC.

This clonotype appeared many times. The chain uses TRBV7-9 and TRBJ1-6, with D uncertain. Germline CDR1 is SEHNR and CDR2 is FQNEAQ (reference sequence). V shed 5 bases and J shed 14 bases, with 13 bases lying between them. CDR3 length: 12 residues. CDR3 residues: CASSDPSGSLHF. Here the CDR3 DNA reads TGTGCCAGCAGCGACCCCTCTGGATCCCTCCACTTT.

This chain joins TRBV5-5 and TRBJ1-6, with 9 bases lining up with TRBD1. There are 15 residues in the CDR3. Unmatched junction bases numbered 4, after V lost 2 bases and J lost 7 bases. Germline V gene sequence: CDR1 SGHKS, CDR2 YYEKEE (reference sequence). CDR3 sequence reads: CASSFRDRENSPLHF. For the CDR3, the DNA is TGTGCCAGCAGCTTCCGGGACAGGGAAAATTCACCCCTCCACTTT.

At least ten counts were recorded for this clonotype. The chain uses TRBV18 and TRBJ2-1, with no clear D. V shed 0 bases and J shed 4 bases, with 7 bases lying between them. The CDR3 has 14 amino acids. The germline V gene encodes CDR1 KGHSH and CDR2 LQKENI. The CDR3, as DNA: TGTGCCAGCTCACCACCAGCCAGATACAATGAGCAGTTCTTC. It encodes CASSPPARYNEQFF.

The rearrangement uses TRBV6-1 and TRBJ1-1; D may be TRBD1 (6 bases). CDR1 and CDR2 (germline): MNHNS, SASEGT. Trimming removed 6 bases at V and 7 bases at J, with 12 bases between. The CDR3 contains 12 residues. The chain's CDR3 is CASRGGQIEAFF. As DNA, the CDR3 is TGTGCCAGCAGGGGTGGACAGATTGAAGCTTTCTTT.

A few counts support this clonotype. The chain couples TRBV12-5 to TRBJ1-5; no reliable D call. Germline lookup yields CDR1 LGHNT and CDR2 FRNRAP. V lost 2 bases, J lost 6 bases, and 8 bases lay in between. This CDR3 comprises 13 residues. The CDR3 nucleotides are TGTGCTAGTGGTTTGAATCCGGCTCAGCCCCAGCATTTT. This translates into CASGLNPAQPQHF.

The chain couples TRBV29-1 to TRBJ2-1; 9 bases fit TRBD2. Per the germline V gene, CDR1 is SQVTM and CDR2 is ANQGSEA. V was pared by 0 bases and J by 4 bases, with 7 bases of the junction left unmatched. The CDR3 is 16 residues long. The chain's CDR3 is CSVEDGVSGRYNEQFF. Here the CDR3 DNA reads TGCAGCGTTGAAGATGGTGTTAGCGGGAGATACAATGAGCAGTTCTTC.

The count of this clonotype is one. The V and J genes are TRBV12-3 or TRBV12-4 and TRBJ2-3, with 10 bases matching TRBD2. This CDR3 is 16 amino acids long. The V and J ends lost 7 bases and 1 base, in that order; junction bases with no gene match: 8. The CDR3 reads CASNLLAGVGTDTQYF. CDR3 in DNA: TGTGCCAGCAATCTCCTAGCGGGAGTCGGCACAGATACGCAGTATTTT.

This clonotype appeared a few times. For the CDR3, the DNA is TGTGCCAGCAGCCAAAGACTAGCGGGAGGGAGCTCCTACGAGCAGTACTTC. It translates to CASSQRLAGGSSYEQYF. The chain is built from TRBV3-1 and TRBJ2-7, with TRBD2 matching 14 bases. Germline V gene data show CDR1 as LGHDT and CDR2 as YNNKEL (reference sequence). The CDR3 extends over 17 amino acids. Trimming removed 2 bases from V and 0 bases from J; junction bases left unmatched: 3.

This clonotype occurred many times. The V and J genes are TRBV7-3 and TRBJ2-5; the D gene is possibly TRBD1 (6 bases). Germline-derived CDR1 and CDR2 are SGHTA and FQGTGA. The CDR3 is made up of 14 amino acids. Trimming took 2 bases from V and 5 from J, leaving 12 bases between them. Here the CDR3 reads CASSLGWGLETQYF. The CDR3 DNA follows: TGTGCCAGCAGCTTAGGTTGGGGGCTGGAGACCCAGTACTTC.

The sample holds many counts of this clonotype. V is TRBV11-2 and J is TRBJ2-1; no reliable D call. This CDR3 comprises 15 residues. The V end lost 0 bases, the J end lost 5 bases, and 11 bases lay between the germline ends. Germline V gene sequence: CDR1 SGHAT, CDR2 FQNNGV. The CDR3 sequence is CASSLEHGRHNEQFF. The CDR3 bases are TGTGCCAGCAGCTTAGAGCACGGGCGCCACAATGAGCAGTTCTTC.

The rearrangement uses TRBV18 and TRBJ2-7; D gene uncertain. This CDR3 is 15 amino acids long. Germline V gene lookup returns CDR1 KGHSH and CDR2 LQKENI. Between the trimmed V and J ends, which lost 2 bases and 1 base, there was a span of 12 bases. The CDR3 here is CASSPRFGDSYEQYF. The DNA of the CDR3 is TGTGCCAGCTCACCAAGATTTGGGGATTCCTACGAGCAGTACTTC.

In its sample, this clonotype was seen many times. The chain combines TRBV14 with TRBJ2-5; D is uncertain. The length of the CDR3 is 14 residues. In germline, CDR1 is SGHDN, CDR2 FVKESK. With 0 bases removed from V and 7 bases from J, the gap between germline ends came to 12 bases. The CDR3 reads CASSQDSNVWTQYF. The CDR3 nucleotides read TGTGCCAGCAGCCAAGACTCTAACGTCTGGACCCAGTACTTC.

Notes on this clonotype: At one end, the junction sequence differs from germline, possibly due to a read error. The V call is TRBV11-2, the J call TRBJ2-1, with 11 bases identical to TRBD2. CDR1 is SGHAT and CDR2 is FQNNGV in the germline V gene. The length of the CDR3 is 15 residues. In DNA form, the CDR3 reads TGTGCCAGCAGCCCCACTAGCGGGAGTTGGAATGAGCGGTTCTTC. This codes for CASSPTSGSWNERFF.

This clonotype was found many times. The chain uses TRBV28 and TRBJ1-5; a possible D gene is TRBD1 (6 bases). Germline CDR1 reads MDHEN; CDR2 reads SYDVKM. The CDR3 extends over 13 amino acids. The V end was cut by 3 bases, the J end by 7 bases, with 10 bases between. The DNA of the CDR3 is TGTGCCAGCAGTTTCCAGGGGCGGCAGCCCCAGCATTTT. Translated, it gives CASSFQGRQPQHF.

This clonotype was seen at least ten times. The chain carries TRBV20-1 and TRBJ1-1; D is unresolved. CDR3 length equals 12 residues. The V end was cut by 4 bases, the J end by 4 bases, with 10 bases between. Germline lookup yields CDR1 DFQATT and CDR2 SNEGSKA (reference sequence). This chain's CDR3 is CSAKGPGTEAFF. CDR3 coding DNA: TGCAGTGCTAAAGGGCCGGGCACTGAAGCTTTCTTT.

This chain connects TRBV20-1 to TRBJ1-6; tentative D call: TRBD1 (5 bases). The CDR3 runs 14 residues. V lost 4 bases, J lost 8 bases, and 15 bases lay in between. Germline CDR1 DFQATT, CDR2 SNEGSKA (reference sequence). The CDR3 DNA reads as TGCAGTGCTATCTACAGGTCGGGGGATTCACCCCTCCACTTT. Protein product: CSAIYRSGDSPLHF.

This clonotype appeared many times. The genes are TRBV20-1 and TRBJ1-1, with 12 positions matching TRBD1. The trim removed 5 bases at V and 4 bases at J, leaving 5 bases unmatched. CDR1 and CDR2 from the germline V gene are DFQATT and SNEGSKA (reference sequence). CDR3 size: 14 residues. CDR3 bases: TGCAGTGCTCCGGGACAGGGGGCTGGCACTGAAGCTTTCTTT. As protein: CSAPGQGAGTEAFF.